What follows describes a single T cell receptor beta chain. Reverse transcribing all isolated RNA meant expressed TCRB transcripts were sequenced. Clones were read by immunoSEQ multiplex PCR, and TCRdb kept only the in-frame ones, dropping some. The sample yields around 300,000 clones, 8% seen once. The CDR3 is 13 residues long. Germline loops: CDR1 SGHAT, CDR2 FQNNGV. V shed 3 bases and J shed 1 base, with 6 bases lying between them. This entry belongs to a study of beta chain features in type 1 diabetes. This TCR was recovered from a woman in her late teens or twenties in good health. J is TRBJ1-2 and V is TRBV11-2; a weak D match, TRBD1 (5 bases). Sequenced material: central memory CD4+ T cells from blood. The CDR3 here is CASSFDSNYGYTF. The CDR3 DNA follows: TGTGCCAGCAGCTTCGACAGTAACTATGGCTACACCTTC.